This T cell receptor beta chain stems from a study of tissue T cells after allogeneic stem cell transplantation (dated by TCRdb to between 2020 and 2023). The study in broad terms: TCR beta repertoires were profiled across many tissues obtained from research autopsies of patients with and without GVHD, as well as in mouse models of GVHD. On the human side, the study was prospective and observational, with no blinding or randomization. Beyond this particular receptor, the publication reports: Not many T cell clones showed up in more than one patient, yet clustering based on motifs uncovered repertoire signatures that were shared across patients in a tissue-specific way. Sampling depth was acknowledged as a limitation, and the patient cohort was both small and clinically heterogeneous. Within patients, how anatomically similar the tissues were was a key factor in shaping TCR repertoire composition, regardless of disease or transplant status. In both patients and mice, only a limited portion of the TCR repertoire detected in tissues was captured by blood and spleen T cells. Which tissue TCRs were alloreactive or antigen-specific was not determined in the study, and some clones might have been persisting host cells.

Comments on this clone: The target of this receptor is not known. Here, both gene names and germline sequences come from the mouse. The read gets to within 1 residue of the CDR3 end, and the germline J gene fills in the rest. Other DNA sequences in the same sample also yield this CDR3.

The junction shows trimming of 2 bases on V and 4 bases on J, plus 3 bases between the germline ends. Measured from the cysteine to the phenylalanine, the CDR3 is 11 residues long. The DNA has 30 bases, all within the CDR3, and is read from base 1. From the germline V gene, CDR1 is SGHDT and CDR2 is FRDEAV. The library was produced with the immunoSEQ multiplex PCR assay. Adaptive Biotechnologies performed the TCRbeta CDR3 sequencing at survey depth and reported CDR3 sequences, V/J genes, productive frequency and template counts. Amplification of TCR beta CDR3 regions started from genomic DNA instead of RNA. Processing in the source paper ran as follows. Jensen-Shannon divergence served to quantify pairwise repertoire overlap between tissues, with 0 meaning identical and 1 meaning complete divergence. Tissues were grouped by single-linkage agglomerative hierarchical clustering of pairwise JSD values, and the clustering results were shown as dendrograms. GLIPH2 was run on all patient samples with simulation_depth 1000, kmer_min_depth 3 and cdr3_length_cutoff 8, and groups with more than two unique CDR3s were retained. A standardized tissue-overlap score extrapolated Jaccard GLIPH-group overlap across patients to a standard repertoire size of 1000 clones. Linear mixed-effect models, with tissue included as a fixed effect and individual included as a random effect, were used to assess associations of diversity with clinical or experimental variables. Held by TCRdb, this immuneACCESS table contains in-frame sequences only and omits some clones. Under half of the omission traces to an unresolved V gene where checked; the cause of the rest is unknown. That table supplies the V and J calls and clone size; D and trimming were determined from the DNA. Recorded for this sample are some 22,000 clones; almost 70% of them occurred a single time. The ten largest clones take up under 0.5% of the sample.

The sample comprised blood. The sequence joins TRBV14 to TRBJ1-1, with the D gene not clear enough to name. The TCR originated in a female BALB/c mouse in good health. Mice of this strain bear MHC haplotype H2-d. Partial CDR3 DNA: TGTGCCAGCAGTTTGGGCACAGAAGTCTTC. It encodes CASSLGTEVF. The whole CDR3 protein reads CASSLGTEVFF.